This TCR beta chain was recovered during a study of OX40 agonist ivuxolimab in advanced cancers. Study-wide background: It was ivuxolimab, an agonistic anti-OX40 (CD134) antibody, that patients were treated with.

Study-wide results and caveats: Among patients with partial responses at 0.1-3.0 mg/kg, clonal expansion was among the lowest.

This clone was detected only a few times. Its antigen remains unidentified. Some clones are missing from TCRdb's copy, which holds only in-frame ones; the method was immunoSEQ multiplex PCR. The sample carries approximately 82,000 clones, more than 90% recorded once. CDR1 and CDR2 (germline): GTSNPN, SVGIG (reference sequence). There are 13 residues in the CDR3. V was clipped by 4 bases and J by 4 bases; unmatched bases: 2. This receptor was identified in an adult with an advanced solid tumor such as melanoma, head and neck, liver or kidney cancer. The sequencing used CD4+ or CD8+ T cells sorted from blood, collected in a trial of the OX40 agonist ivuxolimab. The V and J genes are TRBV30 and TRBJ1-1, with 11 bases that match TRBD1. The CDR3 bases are TGTGCCTGGACCGGGACAGGGGGCACTGAAGCTTTCTTT. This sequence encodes CAWTGTGGTEAFF. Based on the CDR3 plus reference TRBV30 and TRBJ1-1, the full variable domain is SQTIHQWPATLVQPVGSPLSLECTVEGTSNPNLYWYRQAAGRGLQLLFYSVGIGQISSEVPQNLSASRPQDRQFILSSKKLLLSDSGFYLCAWTGTGGTEAFFGQGTRLTVV.